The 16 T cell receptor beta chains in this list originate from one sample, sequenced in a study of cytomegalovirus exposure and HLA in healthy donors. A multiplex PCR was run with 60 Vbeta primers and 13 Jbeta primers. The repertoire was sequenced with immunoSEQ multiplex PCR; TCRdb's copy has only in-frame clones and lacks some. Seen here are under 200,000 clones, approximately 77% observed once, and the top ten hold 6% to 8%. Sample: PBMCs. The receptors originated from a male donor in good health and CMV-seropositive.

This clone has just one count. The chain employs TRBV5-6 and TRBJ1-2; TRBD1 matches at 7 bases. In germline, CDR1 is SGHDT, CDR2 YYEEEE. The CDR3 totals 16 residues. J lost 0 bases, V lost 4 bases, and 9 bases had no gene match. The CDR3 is CASSGDSGLSNYGYTF. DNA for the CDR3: TGTGCCAGCAGCGGGGACAGCGGACTTTCTAACTATGGCTACACCTTC. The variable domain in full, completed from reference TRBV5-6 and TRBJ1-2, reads DAGVTQSPTHLIKTRGQQVTLRCSPKSGHDTVSWYQQALGQGPQFIFQYYEEEERQRGNFPDRFSGHQFPNYSSELNVNALLLGDSALYLCASSGDSGLSNYGYTFGSGTRLTVV.

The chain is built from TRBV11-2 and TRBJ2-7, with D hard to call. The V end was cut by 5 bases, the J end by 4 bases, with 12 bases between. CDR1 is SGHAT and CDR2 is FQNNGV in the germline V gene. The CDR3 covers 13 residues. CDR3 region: CASSEIVRYEQYF. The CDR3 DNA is TGTGCCAGCAGCGAAATCGTGAGGTACGAGCAGTACTTC.

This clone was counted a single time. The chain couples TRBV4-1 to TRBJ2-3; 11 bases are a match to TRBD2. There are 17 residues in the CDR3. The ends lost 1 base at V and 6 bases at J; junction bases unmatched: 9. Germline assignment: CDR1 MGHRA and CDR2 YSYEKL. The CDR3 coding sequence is TGCGCCAGCAGCCAAGGCAGACTAGCGGGGCCAAAGGATACGCAGTATTTT. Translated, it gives CASSQGRLAGPKDTQYF.

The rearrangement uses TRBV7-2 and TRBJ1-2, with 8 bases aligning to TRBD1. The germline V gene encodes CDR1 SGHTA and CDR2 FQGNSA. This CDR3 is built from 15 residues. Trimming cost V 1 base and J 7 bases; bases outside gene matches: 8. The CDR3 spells CASSLEGQGAAGYTF. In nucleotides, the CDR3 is TGTGCCAGCAGCTTAGAGGGCCAGGGGGCTGCTGGCTACACCTTC.

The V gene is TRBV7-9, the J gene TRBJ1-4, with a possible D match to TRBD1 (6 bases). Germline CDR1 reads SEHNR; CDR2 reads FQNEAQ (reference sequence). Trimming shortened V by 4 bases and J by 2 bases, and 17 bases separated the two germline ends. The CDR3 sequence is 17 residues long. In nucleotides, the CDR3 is TGTGCCAGCAGCTCAATCTTCAGGGGAAGTACTAATGAAAAACTGTTTTTT. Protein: CASSSIFRGSTNEKLFF.

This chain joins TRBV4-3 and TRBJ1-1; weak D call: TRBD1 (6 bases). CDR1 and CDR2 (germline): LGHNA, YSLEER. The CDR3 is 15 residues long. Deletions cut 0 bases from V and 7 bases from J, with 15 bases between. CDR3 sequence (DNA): TGCGCCAGCAGCCAAGAGGGTGCGGGGGGCGGTGAAGCTTTCTTT. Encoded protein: CASSQEGAGGGEAFF.

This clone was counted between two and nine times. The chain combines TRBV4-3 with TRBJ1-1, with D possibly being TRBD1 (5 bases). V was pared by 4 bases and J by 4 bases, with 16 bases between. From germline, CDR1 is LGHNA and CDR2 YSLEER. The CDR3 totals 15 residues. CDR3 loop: CASSPVKGRSTEAFF. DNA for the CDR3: TGCGCCAGCAGCCCCGTAAAGGGGCGTAGCACTGAAGCTTTCTTT.

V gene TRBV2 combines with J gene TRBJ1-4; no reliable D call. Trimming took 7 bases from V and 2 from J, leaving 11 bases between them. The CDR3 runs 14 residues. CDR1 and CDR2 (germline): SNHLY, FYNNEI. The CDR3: CASIPGGTNEKLFF. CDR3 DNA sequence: TGTGCCAGCATCCCAGGAGGGACTAATGAAAAACTGTTTTTT.

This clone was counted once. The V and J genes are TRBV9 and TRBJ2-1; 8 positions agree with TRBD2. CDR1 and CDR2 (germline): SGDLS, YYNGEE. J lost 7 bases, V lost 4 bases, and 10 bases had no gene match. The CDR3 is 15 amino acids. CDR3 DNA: TGTGCCAGCAGCCCCTCGGCGGGGGGCAATAATGAGCAGTTCTTC. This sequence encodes CASSPSAGGNNEQFF.

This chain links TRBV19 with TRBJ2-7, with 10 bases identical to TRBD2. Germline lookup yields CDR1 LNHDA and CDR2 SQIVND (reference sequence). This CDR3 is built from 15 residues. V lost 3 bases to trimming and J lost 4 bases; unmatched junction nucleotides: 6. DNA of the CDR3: TGTGCCAGTAGTATCCAAGCGGGGGGGCGGTACGAGCAGTACTTC. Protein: CASSIQAGGRYEQYF.

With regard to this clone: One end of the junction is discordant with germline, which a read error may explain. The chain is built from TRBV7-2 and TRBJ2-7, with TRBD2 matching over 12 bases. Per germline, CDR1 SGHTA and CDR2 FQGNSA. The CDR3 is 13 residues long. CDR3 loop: CASSLGRLAGVFW. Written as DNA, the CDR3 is TGTGCCAGCAGCTTAGGGAGACTAGCGGGAGTTTTCTGG.

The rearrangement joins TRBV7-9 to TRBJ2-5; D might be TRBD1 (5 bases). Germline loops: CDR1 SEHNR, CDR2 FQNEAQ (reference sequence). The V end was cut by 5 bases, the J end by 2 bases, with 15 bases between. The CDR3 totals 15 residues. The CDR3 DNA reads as TGTGCCAGCAGCCCTCGCGACAGAGAGCAAGAGACCCAGTACTTC. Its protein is CASSPRDREQETQYF.

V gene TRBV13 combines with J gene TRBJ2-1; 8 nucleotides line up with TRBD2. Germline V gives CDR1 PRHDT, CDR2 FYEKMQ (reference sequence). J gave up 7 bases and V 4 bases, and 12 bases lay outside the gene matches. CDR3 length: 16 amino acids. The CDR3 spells CASSWPRAGDLNEQFF. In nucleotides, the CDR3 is TGTGCCAGCAGCTGGCCTCGAGCGGGGGACCTTAATGAGCAGTTCTTC.

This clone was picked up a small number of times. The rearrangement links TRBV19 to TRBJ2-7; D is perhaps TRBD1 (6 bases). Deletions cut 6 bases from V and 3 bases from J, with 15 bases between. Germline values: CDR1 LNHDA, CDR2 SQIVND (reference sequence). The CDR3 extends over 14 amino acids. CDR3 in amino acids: CASSPRGNNYEQYF. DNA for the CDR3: TGTGCCAGTAGCCCGAGGGGGAATAACTACGAGCAGTACTTC.

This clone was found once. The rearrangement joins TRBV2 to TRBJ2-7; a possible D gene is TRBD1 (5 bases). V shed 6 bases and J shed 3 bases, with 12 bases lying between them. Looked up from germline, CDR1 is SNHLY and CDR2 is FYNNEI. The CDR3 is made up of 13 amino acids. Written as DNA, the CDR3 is TGTGCCAGCAGGAAGGACACCCTCTACGAGCAGTACTTC. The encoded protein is CASRKDTLYEQYF.

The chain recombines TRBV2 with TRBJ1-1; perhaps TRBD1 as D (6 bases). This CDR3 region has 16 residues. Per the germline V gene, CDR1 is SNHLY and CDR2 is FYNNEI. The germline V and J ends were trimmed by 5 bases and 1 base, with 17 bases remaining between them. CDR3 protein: CASSTIRGTRNTEAFF. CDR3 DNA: TGTGCCAGCAGTACGATCCGAGGGACACGGAACACTGAAGCTTTCTTT.